One sample yielded the 24 T cell receptor beta chains listed below, sequenced in a study of blood T cell repertoires in COVID-19. The repertoire was sequenced with immunoSEQ multiplex PCR; TCRdb's copy has only in-frame clones and lacks some. Seen here are 150,000 or so clones, around 82% observed once, and the top ten hold approximately 10%. Material for sequencing was peripheral blood. Receptor source: a man aged 55 to 69 with active or convalescent COVID-19.

V and J are TRBV3-1 (or the pseudogene TRBV3-2) and TRBJ2-1, with 8 bases identical to TRBD1. After removal of 4 bases from V and 8 bases from J, the junction contained 10 bases not matched to a gene. The CDR3 sequence is 15 residues long. CDR1 is LGHDT, CDR2 YNNKEL, per germline (reference sequence). Here the CDR3 reads CASSRSGAGGDEQFF. CDR3 in DNA: TGTGCCAGCAGCCGATCCGGGGCAGGGGGCGATGAGCAGTTCTTC.

The V gene is TRBV5-1, the J gene TRBJ1-2; D is uncertain. Germline V gene lookup returns CDR1 SGHRS and CDR2 YFSETQ. The CDR3 is made up of 13 amino acids. Trimming pared 1 base from V and 7 bases from J, leaving 11 bases between. The CDR3 region has the DNA TGCGCCAGCAGCTTGAGCGTCCGCCTTGGCTACACCTTC. Translated: CASSLSVRLGYTF. The whole variable domain, remainder taken from reference TRBV5-1 and TRBJ1-2, is KAGVTQTPRYLIKTRGQQVTLSCSPISGHRSVSWYQQTPGQGLQFLFEYFSETQRNKGNFPGRFSGRQFSNSRSEMNVSTLELGDSALYLCASSLSVRLGYTFGSGTRLTVV.

The rearrangement uses TRBV6-5 and TRBJ1-3; D is unresolved. Trimming removed 11 bases from V and 0 bases from J, with 14 bases in between. CDR1 is MNHEY, CDR2 SVGAGI, per germline. The CDR3 is 14 residues long. The CDR3 DNA reads TGTGCCGTTGGGGAGCCTAGCTCTGGAAACACCATATATTTT. Residues: CAVGEPSSGNTIYF.

The V call is TRBV15, the J call TRBJ2-1, with TRBD2 identical over 10 bases. The junction had 17 bases not matched to a gene; V was cut back by 5 bases and J by 4 bases. In germline, CDR1 is LNHNV, CDR2 YYDKDF (reference sequence). The CDR3 spans 19 residues. The CDR3: CATSARGSGGASGYNEQFF. Written as DNA, the CDR3 is TGTGCCACCAGCGCCCGCGGGAGCGGGGGGGCCTCGGGATACAATGAGCAGTTCTTC. The full variable domain, its missing parts supplied by reference TRBV15 and TRBJ2-1, is DAMVIQNPRYQVTQFGKPVTLSCSQTLNHNVMYWYQQKSSQAPKLLFHYYDKDFNNEADTPDNFQSRRPNTSFCFLDIRSPGLGDTAMYLCATSARGSGGASGYNEQFFGPGTRLTVL.

V gene TRBV5-1 combines with J gene TRBJ2-3; tentative D call: TRBD1 (6 bases). CDR3 size: 17 residues. V lost 3 bases and J lost 1, with 18 bases in between. Germline-derived CDR1 and CDR2 are SGHRS and YFSETQ. CDR3 sequence (DNA): TGCGCCAGCAGCTCCTTCTACCCAGGGGCCGGCACAGATACGCAGTATTTT. It yields the protein CASSSFYPGAGTDTQYF.

This chain connects TRBV7-2 to TRBJ2-1, with D maybe TRBD2 (6 bases). The CDR3 covers 16 residues. Trimming shortened V by 3 bases and J by 0 bases, and 12 bases separated the two germline ends. CDR1 SGHTA and CDR2 FQGNSA come from the germline V gene. The DNA of the CDR3 is TGTGCCAGCAGCTTTGGAGCGGGCCGCTCCTACAATGAGCAGTTCTTC. As protein: CASSFGAGRSYNEQFF.

The genes are TRBV5-1 and TRBJ1-6; D is undetermined. Germline lookup yields CDR1 SGHRS and CDR2 YFSETQ. This CDR3 is built from 14 residues. V was cut by 0 bases and J by 8 bases, with 9 bases left in between. CDR3 DNA: TGCGCCAGCAGCTTGGAATCCTCCTATTCACCCCTCCACTTT. As protein: CASSLESSYSPLHF.

V is TRBV4-1 and J is TRBJ2-3, with D possibly being TRBD1 (6 bases). CDR3 length: 15 residues. The V gene's germline CDR1 is MGHRA and CDR2 YSYEKL. Trimming stripped 1 base from V and 2 bases from J, with 10 bases between. The CDR3 reads CASSQAGAPTDTQYF. The CDR3 DNA sequence: TGCGCCAGCAGCCAAGCAGGGGCCCCCACAGATACGCAGTATTTT.

This clone showed up just once. This chain joins TRBV21-1 and TRBJ2-7; TRBD2 is the table's D call and was not checked against the DNA. TRBV21-1 is listed as a pseudogene. This CDR3 has 16 residues. The CDR3 protein is CASSKSGSGNSYEQYF. DNA of the CDR3: TGTGCCAGCAGCAAATCAGGTAGCGGAAACTCCTACGAGCAGTACTTC.

A single count supports this clone. This chain links TRBV28 with TRBJ1-4, with 8 positions matching TRBD1. The V and J ends lost 5 bases and 5 bases, in that order; junction bases with no gene match: 7. Looked up from germline, CDR1 is MDHEN and CDR2 is SYDVKM. The CDR3 has 15 amino acids. The CDR3 region has the DNA TGTGCCAGCAGTAAACAACAGGGGGGGAATGAAAAACTGTTTTTT. This encodes CASSKQQGGNEKLFF. Full variable domain (rest looked up from reference TRBV28 and TRBJ1-4): DVKVTQSSRYLVKRTGEKVFLECVQDMDHENMFWYRQDPGLGLRLIYFSYDVKMKEKGDIPEGYSVSREKKERFSLILESASTNQTSMYLCASSKQQGGNEKLFFGSGTQLSVL.

J is TRBJ2-7 and V is TRBV7-9, with D possibly matching TRBD1 (5 bases). V lost 2 bases, J lost 1 base, and 12 bases lay in between. The length of the CDR3 is 15 residues. Per germline, CDR1 SEHNR and CDR2 FQNEAQ (reference sequence). As DNA, the CDR3 is TGTGCCAGCAGCTTAATCTCAGGGCAGTCCTACGAGCAGTACTTC. Translation: CASSLISGQSYEQYF.

This chain joins TRBV5-1 and TRBJ2-7; TRBD1 agrees at 12 bases. Germline trimming cut 4 bases from V and 3 bases from J; bases unmatched to any gene: 8. Germline CDR1 and CDR2: SGHRS and YFSETQ. The CDR3 has 16 residues. The CDR3 DNA is TGCGCCAGCAGCGGAACGGGACAGGGGGCCTACTACGAGCAGTACTTC. Its translation: CASSGTGQGAYYEQYF.

The chain recombines TRBV28 with TRBJ1-2, with D unresolved. This CDR3 spans 13 amino acids. V was trimmed by 2 bases and J by 2 bases, leaving 6 bases between them. The germline V gene encodes CDR1 MDHEN and CDR2 SYDVKM. As DNA, the CDR3 is TGTGCCAGCAGTTTACTCGGGAACTATGGCTACACCTTC. Its protein is CASSLLGNYGYTF.

The rearrangement joins TRBV19 to TRBJ2-7, with D tentatively TRBD1 (5 bases). Germline CDR1 and CDR2: LNHDA and SQIVND (reference sequence). V lost 4 bases to trimming and J lost 2 bases, with 9 bases between them. The CDR3 consists of 13 residues. As DNA, the CDR3 is TGTGCCAGTAGTACGACAGCGACCTACGAGCAGTACTTC. Its translation is CASSTTATYEQYF. Full variable domain (remainder filled in from reference TRBV19 and TRBJ2-7): DGGITQSPKYLFRKEGQNVTLSCEQNLNHDAMYWYRQDPGQGLRLIYYSQIVNDFQKGDIAEGYSVSREKKESFPLTVTSAQKNPTAFYLCASSTTATYEQYFGPGTRLTVT.

This chain connects TRBV19 to TRBJ1-1; 12 bases fit TRBD1. V dropped 5 bases and J dropped 0; count of bases not matched to a gene: 10. The CDR3 totals 18 residues. Germline values: CDR1 LNHDA, CDR2 SQIVND (reference sequence). The CDR3 nucleotides read TGTGCCAGTAGTTCTAGGGGGACAGGGGGCTTCGTGAACACTGAAGCTTTCTTT. It specifies CASSSRGTGGFVNTEAFF.

This clone appeared a few times. This sequence joins TRBV12-3 or TRBV12-4 and TRBJ1-6; weak D call: TRBD1 (5 bases). V lost 4 bases and J 10 bases, leaving 11 bases between the germline ends. This CDR3 is 13 amino acids long. DNA for the CDR3: TGTGCCAGCAGTTCCTCGGGGGGATCACCCCTCCACTTT. It specifies CASSSSGGSPLHF.

This clone is a singleton in its sample. The rearrangement links TRBV4-1 to TRBJ1-2; D is possibly TRBD1 (5 bases). The CDR3 spans 13 residues. V lost 4 bases, J lost 1 base, and 7 bases lay in between. CDR1 is MGHRA, CDR2 YSYEKL, per germline. This CDR3 is CASSLQGNYGYTF. The CDR3, as DNA: TGCGCCAGCAGCCTCCAGGGTAACTATGGCTACACCTTC.

The V and J genes are TRBV16 and TRBJ2-3, with 8 nucleotides matching TRBD2. The V segment lost 4 bases and the J segment 3 bases; nucleotides outside the gene matches: 9. Germline CDR1 KGHSY, CDR2 FQNENV. The CDR3 length is 16 residues. CDR3 in DNA: TGTGCCAGCAGCCTAGGAAGCGGGAGAACTACAGATACGCAGTATTTT. Translated, it gives CASSLGSGRTTDTQYF.

This clone showed up just once. The chain uses TRBV5-1 and TRBJ2-1; a weak D match, TRBD2 (6 bases). Germline CDR1 is SGHRS and CDR2 is YFSETQ. V was clipped by 0 bases and J by 13 bases, with 20 bases between them. The CDR3 contains 15 residues. CDR3 sequence reads: CASSLAQGERLVQFF. As DNA, the CDR3 is TGCGCCAGCAGCTTGGCCCAGGGAGAAAGACTAGTTCAGTTCTTC.

The rearrangement links TRBV5-4 to TRBJ2-2; the match to TRBD1 covers 8 bases. Germline V CDR1 and CDR2: SGHNT, YYREEE (reference sequence). V dropped 4 bases and J dropped 3; count of bases not matched to a gene: 8. The CDR3 sequence is 16 residues long. Here the CDR3 reads CASSPRGRGDTGELFF. Written as DNA, the CDR3 is TGTGCCAGCAGCCCCAGGGGGCGCGGTGACACCGGGGAGCTGTTTTTT.

The CDR3: CASSYSQGEFYGYTF. CDR3 nucleotide sequence: TGTGCCAGCAGTTACTCGCAGGGGGAGTTCTATGGCTACACCTTC. The chain joins TRBV6-5 to TRBJ1-2, with 7 bases matching TRBD1. The CDR3 sequence is 15 residues long. The germline CDR1 and CDR2 sequences are MNHEY and SVGAGI. Trimming took 0 bases from V and 4 from J; bases not matched to a gene: 5.

This chain uses TRBV5-1 with TRBJ2-7, with D tentatively TRBD2 (5 bases). The CDR3 covers 15 residues. V lost 4 bases to trimming and J lost 0 bases, with 14 bases between them. Germline CDR1 reads SGHRS; CDR2 reads YFSETQ. The CDR3 sequence: CASSLGLRSSYEQYF. The CDR3 DNA sequence: TGCGCCAGCAGCCTCGGACTCAGGAGCTCCTACGAGCAGTACTTC.

This rearrangement joins TRBV7-6 to TRBJ2-1; 10 bases are shared with TRBD2. In germline, CDR1 is SGHVS, CDR2 FNYEAQ. This CDR3 spans 15 amino acids. The ends lost 6 bases at V and 7 bases at J; junction bases unmatched: 9. The CDR3 protein is CASRAGTSERNEQFF. The CDR3 coding sequence is TGTGCCAGCAGGGCCGGGACTAGCGAAAGGAATGAGCAGTTCTTC.

V and J are TRBV11-2 and TRBJ1-4; 10 bases match TRBD1. CDR1 and CDR2 from the germline V gene are SGHAT and FQNNGV. V lost 9 bases to trimming and J lost 8 bases; unmatched junction nucleotides: 12. This CDR3 comprises 15 residues. The CDR3 DNA reads TGTGCCAGGCCGCCCGGGACAGGGGTATTAGAAAAACTGTTTTTT. Its translation is CARPPGTGVLEKLFF.